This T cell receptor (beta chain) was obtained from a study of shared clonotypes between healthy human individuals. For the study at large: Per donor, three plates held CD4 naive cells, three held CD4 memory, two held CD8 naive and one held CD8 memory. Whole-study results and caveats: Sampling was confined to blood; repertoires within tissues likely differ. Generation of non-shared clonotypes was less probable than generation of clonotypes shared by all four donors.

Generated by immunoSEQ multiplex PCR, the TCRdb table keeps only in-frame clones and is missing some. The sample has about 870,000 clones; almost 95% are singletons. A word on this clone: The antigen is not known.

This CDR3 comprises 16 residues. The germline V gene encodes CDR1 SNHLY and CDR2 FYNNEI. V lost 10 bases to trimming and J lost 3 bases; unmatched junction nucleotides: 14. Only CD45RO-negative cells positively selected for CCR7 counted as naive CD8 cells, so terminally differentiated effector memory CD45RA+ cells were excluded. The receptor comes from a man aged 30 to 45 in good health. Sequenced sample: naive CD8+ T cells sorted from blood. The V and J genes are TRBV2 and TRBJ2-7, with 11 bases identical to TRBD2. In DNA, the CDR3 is TGTGCCACTAACACTCCCCTAGCGGGGGGAAACTACGAGCAGTACTTC. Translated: CATNTPLAGGNYEQYF.